This TCR beta chain is from a study of T cells after yellow fever vaccination. There are a few counts of this clonotype. V was clipped by 2 bases and J by 2 bases, with 8 bases between them. The CDR3 is made up of 14 amino acids. CDR1 and CDR2 from the germline V gene are SGHRS and YFSETQ. One entry per CDR3 protein, called by TCRdb with MiXCR from the 5' RACE reads. The sample consists of fewer than 400,000 distinct CDR3 sequences, about 6% of them appearing once. This clonotype was obtained from a man between 25 and 39 years old who received the YFV17D yellow fever vaccine. Material: PBMCs, obtained 5 days after the yellow fever booster vaccination. The chain links TRBV5-1 to TRBJ2-1, with a tentative D call TRBD1 (5 bases). The DNA for the CDR3 is TGCGCCAGCAGCTTTGGGGCGGCCTACAATGAGCAGTTCTTC. It translates to CASSFGAAYNEQFF.